Presented here are 23 T cell receptor beta chains from one specimen sequenced in a study of cytomegalovirus exposure and HLA in healthy donors (dated by TCRdb to about 2017). The method was the immunoSEQ multiplex PCR assay. The multiplex PCR relied on a mix of 60 forward primers for TCR Vbeta segments and 13 reverse primers for TCR Jbeta segments. TCRdb holds this immuneACCESS table with in-frame rearrangements only. Some clones are missing; in checked studies, unresolved V genes explain under half, and the rest has no known cause. The sample table contains about 190,000 clones; only one count was recorded for around 67% of them. In total, the top ten clones hold roughly 2.8% of the sample. The sample was PBMCs. These receptors were collected from a woman in her twenties or thirties in good health and CMV-seropositive.

This chain links TRBV7-9 with TRBJ2-5, with 11 bases fitting TRBD2. The CDR3 loop spans 14 amino acids. Unmatched junction bases numbered 5, after V lost 6 bases and J lost 5 bases. Germline CDR1 is SEHNR and CDR2 is FQNEAQ (reference sequence). The CDR3 DNA sequence: TGTGCCAGCAGATTGACTAGCGGGATGGAGACCCAGTACTTC. Translated, it gives CASRLTSGMETQYF.

The chain joins TRBV11-2 to TRBJ2-1, with 14 bases identical to TRBD2. The CDR3 loop spans 19 amino acids. The junction had 13 bases not matched to a gene; V was cut back by 4 bases and J by 5 bases. Germline CDR1 reads SGHAT; CDR2 reads FQNNGV. CDR3 DNA: TGTGCCAGCAGCTCGGGACTAGCGGGAGAACTGAGTTTGCACAATGAGCAGTTCTTC. Translating gives CASSSGLAGELSLHNEQFF.

The chain recombines TRBV10-1 with TRBJ2-1; 7 bases match TRBD2. Unmatched junction bases numbered 5, after V lost 4 bases and J lost 8 bases. The length of the CDR3 is 13 residues. Germline CDR1 and CDR2: WNHNN and SYGVQD (reference sequence). CDR3 bases: TGCGCCAGCAGTGTTCAGGGAGGGTATGAGCAGTTCTTC. Protein sequence: CASSVQGGYEQFF.

The genes are TRBV15 and TRBJ1-1; D unresolved. Trimming shortened V by 0 bases and J by 4 bases, and 12 bases separated the two germline ends. The CDR3 consists of 15 residues. In germline, CDR1 is LNHNV, CDR2 YYDKDF (reference sequence). The CDR3 reads CATSRELRGGTEAFF. CDR3 bases: TGTGCCACCAGCAGAGAATTACGAGGAGGCACTGAAGCTTTCTTT.

The V call is TRBV10-3, the J call TRBJ2-7; D is perhaps TRBD2 (5 bases). The CDR3 has 14 amino acids. Trimming stripped 8 bases from V and 2 bases from J, with 16 bases between. Germline assignment: CDR1 ENHRY and CDR2 SYGVKD. CDR3 nucleotide sequence: TGTGCCATCTCCAATGGAGAGGGAGCCTACGAGCAGTACTTC. Translated, it gives CAISNGEGAYEQYF.

The chain employs TRBV10-3 and TRBJ2-5; weak D call: TRBD1 (6 bases). Looked up from germline, CDR1 is ENHRY and CDR2 is SYGVKD. Trimming removed 4 bases at V and 4 bases at J, with 16 bases between. The CDR3 consists of 15 residues. The CDR3 is CAISAIGQSGETQYF. DNA for the CDR3: TGTGCCATCAGTGCTATCGGACAGTCTGGAGAGACCCAGTACTTC.

This clone was found once. The V call is TRBV20-1, the J call TRBJ2-5; D unclear. CDR3 length equals 11 residues. The germline V and J ends were trimmed by 0 bases and 3 bases, with 2 bases remaining between them. Germline V lookup: CDR1 DFQATT, CDR2 SNEGSKA (reference sequence). The CDR3 DNA reads as TGCAGTGCTAGAGATAAAGAGACCCAGTACTTC. Translation: CSARDKETQYF.

This chain uses TRBV5-1 with TRBJ2-7; 7 nucleotides agree with TRBD1. Germline V lookup: CDR1 SGHRS, CDR2 YFSETQ. The J segment lost 5 bases and the V segment lost 3 bases, leaving 8 bases of the junction unmatched. This CDR3 has 14 amino acids. CDR3 protein: CASSSTGLLDEQYF. The CDR3 DNA reads TGCGCCAGCAGCTCGACAGGGTTGTTGGACGAGCAGTACTTC.

J is TRBJ2-5 and V is TRBV4-1; 7 nucleotides line up with TRBD2. The DNA end favors TRBJ2-7, so the J call may be wrong. The germline CDR1 and CDR2 sequences are MGHRA and YSYEKL. This CDR3 is built from 15 residues. The CDR3 DNA reads as TGCGCCAGCAGCCAAGGTCGGTCTGGCGGGAGCGAGCAGTACTTC. Protein sequence: CASSQGRSGGSEQYF.

This clone showed up just once. CDR3 in amino acids: CSVDLAGYGNEQFF. CDR3 bases: TGCAGCGTTGATTTAGCGGGATATGGTAATGAGCAGTTCTTC. The genes are TRBV29-1 and TRBJ2-1, with TRBD2 identical over 8 bases. The length of the CDR3 is 14 residues. V was pared by 3 bases and J by 7 bases, with 8 bases of the junction left unmatched. The germline V gene has CDR1 SQVTM and CDR2 ANQGSEA.

The genes are TRBV5-1 and TRBJ2-5; 11 bases fit TRBD2. The CDR3 is made up of 15 amino acids. The germline gives CDR1 SGHRS, CDR2 YFSETQ. Trimming removed 3 bases from V and 4 bases from J; junction bases left unmatched: 5. The CDR3 DNA sequence: TGCGCCAGCAGCTCCGGACTAGCGGGCGTAGAGACCCAGTACTTC. Protein: CASSSGLAGVETQYF.

The chain joins TRBV20-1 to TRBJ2-1, with D possibly TRBD2 on 5 matching bases. V was pared by 6 bases and J by 8 bases, with 8 bases between. The CDR3 is made up of 10 amino acids. Germline-derived CDR1 and CDR2 are DFQATT and SNEGSKA (reference sequence). CDR3 sequence: CSAERDEQFF. The CDR3 DNA reads as TGCAGTGCAGAGAGGGATGAGCAGTTCTTC.

The chain has TRBV9 and TRBJ2-7; the match to TRBD1 covers 7 bases. From germline, CDR1 is SGDLS and CDR2 YYNGEE. The V segment lost 4 bases and the J segment 3 bases; nucleotides outside the gene matches: 7. The CDR3 is 14 residues long. Written as DNA, the CDR3 is TGTGCCAGCAGCCCAGGACAGGAGTTCTACGAGCAGTACTTC. It translates to CASSPGQEFYEQYF. The full variable domain, with the rest looked up from reference TRBV9 and TRBJ2-7, is DSGVTQTPKHLITATGQRVTLRCSPRSGDLSVYWYQQSLDQGLQFLIQYYNGEERAKGNILERFSAQQFPDLHSELNLSSLELGDSALYFCASSPGQEFYEQYFGPGTRLTVT.

The chain uses TRBV7-2 and TRBJ1-3; no clear D. V was clipped by 1 base and J by 9 bases, with 10 bases between them. The CDR3 extends over 13 amino acids. The V gene's germline CDR1 is SGHTA and CDR2 FQGNSA. Here the CDR3 reads CASSLGAPGTIYF. The CDR3 DNA sequence: TGTGCCAGCAGCTTAGGGGCTCCCGGCACCATATATTTT.

The CDR3 protein is CASSQGLAGPLYEQYF. CDR3 coding DNA: TGTGCCAGCAGCCAAGGGCTAGCGGGACCATTATACGAGCAGTACTTC. J is TRBJ2-7 and V is TRBV4-2, with 9 bases fitting TRBD2. The CDR3 extends over 16 amino acids. V trimming: 1 base; J trimming: 4 bases; junction bases outside the gene matches: 8. Germline CDR1 LGHNA, CDR2 YNFKEQ.

The chain couples TRBV9 to TRBJ1-1, with D uncertain. This CDR3 contains 13 residues. V lost 0 bases and J 0 bases, leaving 3 bases between the germline ends. The germline gives CDR1 SGDLS, CDR2 YYNGEE. The CDR3 sequence is CASSVELNTEAFF. The CDR3, as DNA: TGTGCCAGCAGCGTAGAGCTGAACACTGAAGCTTTCTTT.

The sample holds a few counts of this clone. The V call is TRBV6-1, the J call TRBJ2-5; D perhaps matches TRBD2 (6 bases). The J call is doubtful: the DNA matches TRBJ2-7 better. CDR1 and CDR2 from the germline V gene are MNHNS and SASEGT. This CDR3 comprises 12 residues. The CDR3 region is CATYGGRYEQYF. CDR3 nucleotides: TGTGCCACCTACGGGGGTCGCTACGAGCAGTACTTC.

The genes are TRBV29-1 and TRBJ1-2; 7 nucleotides match TRBD1. Germline V gene data show CDR1 as SQVTM and CDR2 as ANQGSEA. V lost 7 bases to trimming and J lost 4 bases; unmatched junction nucleotides: 3. There are 11 residues in the CDR3. For the CDR3, the DNA is TGCAGCGCCGAGGGGGCCTATGGCTACACCTTC. This sequence encodes CSAEGAYGYTF.

This chain connects TRBV4-1 to TRBJ2-7; 7 positions agree with TRBD2. The CDR3 covers 14 residues. Germline CDR1 is MGHRA and CDR2 is YSYEKL. The V and J ends lost 4 bases and 0 bases, in that order; junction bases with no gene match: 3. Written as DNA, the CDR3 is TGCGCCAGCAGCCTCAGCGGGGACTCCTACGAGCAGTACTTC. Protein product: CASSLSGDSYEQYF.

V is TRBV2 and J is TRBJ1-5, with D uncertain. CDR1 and CDR2 from the germline V gene are SNHLY and FYNNEI. This CDR3 spans 12 amino acids. V lost 8 bases and J lost 7, with 12 bases in between. CDR3 in amino acids: CASFNPGQPQHF. The CDR3 nucleotides read TGTGCCAGCTTTAATCCGGGGCAGCCCCAGCATTTT.

The CDR3 DNA is TGTGCCAGCAGCGTAGGGCAGATCCAAGAGACCCAGTACTTC. It yields the protein CASSVGQIQETQYF. V and J are TRBV9 and TRBJ2-5; no reliable D call. The CDR3 is made up of 14 amino acids. V lost 0 bases and J 1 base, leaving 7 bases between the germline ends. Per germline, CDR1 SGDLS and CDR2 YYNGEE.

The rearrangement joins TRBV5-1 to TRBJ2-1; 8 bases agree with TRBD2. Trimming at V came to 4 bases and at J to 6 bases, leaving 9 bases not matched to a gene. Germline V gives CDR1 SGHRS, CDR2 YFSETQ. The CDR3 is 15 amino acids. The DNA of the CDR3 is TGCGCCAGCAGCCGGAATAGCGGGGCCCTCAATGAGCAGTTCTTC. Its protein is CASSRNSGALNEQFF.

The V and J genes are TRBV27 and TRBJ2-1; 7 bases match TRBD2. Germline CDR1 reads MNHEY; CDR2 reads SMNVEV (reference sequence). V dropped 9 bases and J dropped 9; count of bases not matched to a gene: 5. The CDR3 loop spans 11 amino acids. The CDR3 sequence is CASHRGGEQFF. CDR3 sequence (DNA): TGTGCCAGTCACCGCGGGGGTGAGCAGTTCTTC.